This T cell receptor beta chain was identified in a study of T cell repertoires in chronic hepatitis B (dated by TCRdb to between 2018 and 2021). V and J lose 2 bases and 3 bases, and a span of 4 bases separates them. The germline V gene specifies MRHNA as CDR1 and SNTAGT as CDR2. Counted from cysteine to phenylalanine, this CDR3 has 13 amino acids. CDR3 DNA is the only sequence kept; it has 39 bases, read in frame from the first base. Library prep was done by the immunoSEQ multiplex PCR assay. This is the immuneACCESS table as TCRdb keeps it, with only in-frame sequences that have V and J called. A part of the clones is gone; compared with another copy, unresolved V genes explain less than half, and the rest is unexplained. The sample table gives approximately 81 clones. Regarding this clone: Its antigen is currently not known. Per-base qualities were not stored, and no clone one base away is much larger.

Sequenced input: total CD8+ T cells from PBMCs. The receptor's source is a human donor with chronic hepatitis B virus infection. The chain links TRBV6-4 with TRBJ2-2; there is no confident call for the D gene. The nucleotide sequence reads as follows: TGTGCCAGCAGTGACAGGGACACCGGGGAGCTGTTTTTT. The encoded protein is CASSDRDTGELFF.